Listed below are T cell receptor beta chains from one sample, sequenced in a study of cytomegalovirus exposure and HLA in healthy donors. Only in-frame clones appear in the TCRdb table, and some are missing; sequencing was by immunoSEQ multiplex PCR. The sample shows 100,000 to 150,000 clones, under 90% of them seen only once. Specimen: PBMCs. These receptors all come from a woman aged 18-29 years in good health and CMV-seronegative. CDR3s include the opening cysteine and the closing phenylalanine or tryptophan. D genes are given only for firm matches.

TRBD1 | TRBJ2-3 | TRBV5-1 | CASSSGVTGGTDTQYF | TGCGCCAGCAGCTCCGGGGTGACAGGGGGTACAGATACGCAGTATTTT
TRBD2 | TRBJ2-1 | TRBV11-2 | CASSLGGITYNEQFF | TGTGCCAGCAGCTTGGGGGGGATCACCTACAATGAGCAGTTCTTC
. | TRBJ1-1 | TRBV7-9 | CASSSTLDTEAFF | TGTGCCAGCAGTTCAACTTTGGACACTGAAGCTTTCTTT
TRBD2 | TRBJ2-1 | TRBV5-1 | CASSPGLGGYNEQFF | TGCGCCAGCAGCCCCGGACTAGGTGGGTACAATGAGCAGTTCTTC
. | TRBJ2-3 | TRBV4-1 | CASSQEGRGTDTQYF | TGCGCCAGCAGCCAAGAAGGTAGGGGAACAGATACGCAGTATTTT
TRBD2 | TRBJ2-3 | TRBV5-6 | CASSLASGRADTQYF | TGTGCCAGCAGCTTGGCTAGCGGGAGGGCAGATACGCAGTATTTT
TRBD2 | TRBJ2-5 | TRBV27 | CASTTLAGEETQYF | TGTGCCAGCACCACACTAGCGGGAGAAGAGACCCAGTACTTC
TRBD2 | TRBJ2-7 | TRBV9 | CASSAYSGSYEQYF | TGTGCCAGCAGCGCCTATAGCGGGAGTTACGAGCAGTACTTC
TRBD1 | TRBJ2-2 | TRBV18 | CASSPGTGRTGELFF | TGTGCCAGCTCACCAGGGACAGGGAGAACCGGGGAGCTGTTTTTT
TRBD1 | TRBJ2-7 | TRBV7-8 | CASSLARQGGEQYF | TGTGCCAGCAGCTTAGCTCGACAGGGGGGCGAGCAGTACTTC